This entry lists 32 T cell receptor beta chains sequenced from one sample in a study of T cells after somatic rescue of genetic block. This table comes from immunoSEQ multiplex PCR, and its TCRdb copy is limited to in-frame clones, with some not included. The profile shows around 10,000 clones, 70% to 75% of them singletons. Material: peripheral blood mononuclear cells (PBMCs). Source of these receptors: a boy aged 5-17 years.

The rearrangement links TRBV29-1 to TRBJ2-3; unclear D gene. With 4 bases removed from V and 0 bases from J, the gap between germline ends came to 11 bases. The germline gives CDR1 SQVTM, CDR2 ANQGSEA. This CDR3 comprises 14 residues. In DNA form, the CDR3 reads TGCAGCGTTGTAATACTATTAAGCACAGATACGCAGTATTTT. Residues: CSVVILLSTDTQYF.

This clone showed up just a few times. The chain couples TRBV18 to TRBJ2-2; a possible D gene is TRBD2 (6 bases). Trimming pared 3 bases from V and 6 bases from J, leaving 8 bases between. Germline V CDR1 and CDR2: KGHSH, LQKENI. The CDR3 length is 13 residues. The DNA of the CDR3 is TGTGCCAGCTCACCGAGGGAGGCCGGGGAGCTGTTTTTT. Translating it yields CASSPREAGELFF.

This clone was observed a single time. This rearrangement joins TRBV2 to TRBJ1-2; TRBD1 is a possible D gene (6 bases). Deletions cut 1 base from V and 1 base from J, with 10 bases between. The CDR3 totals 15 residues. In germline, CDR1 is SNHLY, CDR2 FYNNEI. DNA for the CDR3: TGTGCCAGCAGTGAAGATGGGGGCTTTAACTATGGCTACACCTTC. As protein: CASSEDGGFNYGYTF. The full variable domain, rest sourced from reference TRBV2 and TRBJ1-2, is EPEVTQTPSHQVTQMGQEVILRCVPISNHLYFYWYRQILGQKVEFLVSFYNNEISEKSEIFDDQFSVERPDGSNFTLKIRSTKLEDSAMYFCASSEDGGFNYGYTFGSGTRLTVV.

The chain joins TRBV14 to TRBJ1-1, with a tentative D call TRBD1 (5 bases). CDR1 is SGHDN and CDR2 is FVKESK in the germline V gene. The CDR3 has 13 amino acids. The V and J ends lost 4 bases and 4 bases respectively, with 10 bases between them. In DNA, the CDR3 is TGTGCCAGCAGCCGCCAGGGTCGCACTGAAGCTTTCTTT. Its protein product is CASSRQGRTEAFF.

This chain links TRBV7-3 with TRBJ2-5; D is unresolved. The CDR3 runs 13 residues. CDR1 is SGHTA, CDR2 FQGTGA, per germline. V lost 2 bases and J lost 5, with 9 bases in between. This CDR3 is CASSLVMGETQYF. The CDR3 DNA reads as TGTGCCAGCAGCTTAGTAATGGGGGAGACCCAGTACTTC.

This chain links TRBV2 with TRBJ2-4; D remains ambiguous. The germline V and J ends were trimmed by 4 bases and 4 bases, with 5 bases remaining between them. CDR1 is SNHLY, CDR2 FYNNEI, per germline. The CDR3 runs 12 residues. As DNA, the CDR3 is TGTGCCAGCAGTGTTGGTAAAAACATTCAGTACTTC. It is translated as CASSVGKNIQYF.

This clone was detected only a few times. The sample contains more than one DNA sequence encoding this CDR3. The chain combines TRBV7-8 with TRBJ1-1; 7 bases fit TRBD1. Germline trimming cut 5 bases from V and 5 bases from J; bases unmatched to any gene: 8. Germline CDR1 is SGHVS and CDR2 is FQNEAQ. The CDR3 length is 14 residues. In nucleotides, the CDR3 is TGTGCCAGCAGCCCTAACAGGGGATCAACTGAAGCTTTCTTT. Protein sequence: CASSPNRGSTEAFF.

The chain carries TRBV6-1 and TRBJ2-4; no clear D gene. The germline V and J ends were trimmed by 0 bases and 12 bases, with 9 bases remaining between them. This CDR3 contains 12 residues. The germline V gene encodes CDR1 MNHNS and CDR2 SASEGT. The CDR3 sequence is CASSEAAAPQYF. CDR3 DNA sequence: TGTGCCAGCAGTGAAGCCGCTGCCCCTCAGTACTTC.

This clone was recorded once. V is TRBV16 and J is TRBJ2-2; tentatively, D is TRBD1 (5 bases). Trimming removed 5 bases from V and 5 bases from J, with 12 bases in between. CDR1 and CDR2 (germline): KGHSY, FQNENV. This CDR3 region has 14 residues. The CDR3 region has the DNA TGTGCCAGCAGCGCCCACCGACAGACCGGGGAGCTGTTTTTT. This codes for CASSAHRQTGELFF.

This clone was recorded only once. This rearrangement joins TRBV5-6 to TRBJ2-7; D is perhaps TRBD2 (5 bases). This CDR3 comprises 14 residues. The V gene lost 3 bases and the J gene lost 2 bases, with 12 bases spanning the gap. CDR1 SGHDT and CDR2 YYEEEE come from the germline V gene. CDR3 in amino acids: CASSWTGITYEQYF. CDR3 sequence (DNA): TGTGCCAGCAGCTGGACGGGAATAACCTACGAGCAGTACTTC.

The chain couples TRBV5-1 to TRBJ1-4; TRBD1 matches at 8 bases. CDR3 length: 17 amino acids. V lost 1 base, J lost 5 bases, and 10 bases stayed unmatched. Per the germline V gene, CDR1 is SGHRS and CDR2 is YFSETQ. CDR3 sequence: CASSLTSSRTGNEKLFF. The CDR3 DNA is TGCGCCAGCAGCTTGACCAGTTCGAGGACAGGGAATGAAAAACTGTTTTTT.

Of note for this clone: One junction end disagrees with the germline gene, perhaps due to a read error. This sequence joins TRBV6-4 and TRBJ1-6, with D possibly being TRBD1 (6 bases). From germline, CDR1 is MRHNA and CDR2 SNTAGT. This CDR3 contains 13 residues. DNA for the CDR3: TGTGCCAGCAGTGACTCGGCGCGGACAGTTGGTAGCTTT. Translated, it gives CASSDSARTVGSF.

This clone has a handful of counts. The gene calls are TRBV7-9 and TRBJ2-5, with 8 bases identical to TRBD2. The CDR3 consists of 16 residues. V dropped 5 bases and J dropped 2; count of bases not matched to a gene: 10. Germline V CDR1 and CDR2: SEHNR, FQNEAQ (reference sequence). The CDR3 loop reads CASSPGAGGHQETQYF. The CDR3, as DNA: TGTGCCAGCAGCCCGGGTGCGGGGGGCCATCAAGAGACCCAGTACTTC. The complete variable domain, with remaining parts taken from reference TRBV7-9 and TRBJ2-5, reads DTGVSQNPRHKITKRGQNVTFRCDPISEHNRLYWYRQTLGQGPEFLTYFQNEAQLEKSRLLSDRFSAERPKGSFSTLEIQRTEQGDSAMYLCASSPGAGGHQETQYFGPGTRLLVL.

The chain carries TRBV28 and TRBJ1-1; 8 positions match TRBD1. This CDR3 has 15 amino acids. The V gene's germline CDR1 is MDHEN and CDR2 SYDVKM. After removal of 3 bases from V and 2 bases from J, the junction contained 5 bases not matched to a gene. DNA of the CDR3: TGTGCCAGCAGTTTGTGGGGACAGGACAACACTGAAGCTTTCTTT. It is translated as CASSLWGQDNTEAFF. Using reference TRBV28 and TRBJ1-1 for the parts outside the CDR3, the full variable domain is DVKVTQSSRYLVKRTGEKVFLECVQDMDHENMFWYRQDPGLGLRLIYFSYDVKMKEKGDIPEGYSVSREKKERFSLILESASTNQTSMYLCASSLWGQDNTEAFFGQGTRLTVV.

The rearrangement uses TRBV18 and TRBJ2-7, with D possibly being TRBD2 (5 bases). CDR3 length equals 13 residues. V dropped 4 bases and J dropped 6 bases, with 13 bases sitting between them. From germline, CDR1 is KGHSH and CDR2 LQKENI. This chain's CDR3 is CASSRLLGLEQYF. The CDR3 DNA is TGTGCCAGCTCACGACTACTAGGTCTCGAGCAGTACTTC.

This clone was picked up a small number of times. The chain joins TRBV5-1 to TRBJ2-3; 8 bases are a match to TRBD2. This CDR3 is built from 16 residues. CDR1 and CDR2 from the germline V gene are SGHRS and YFSETQ. Unmatched junction bases numbered 5, after V lost 0 bases and J lost 2 bases. DNA for the CDR3: TGCGCCAGCAGCTTGGTACTAGCGGCAGCCACAGATACGCAGTATTTT. This codes for CASSLVLAAATDTQYF.

The chain joins TRBV6-1 to TRBJ2-7, with a possible D match to TRBD2 (7 bases). Germline values: CDR1 MNHNS, CDR2 SASEGT. Trimming left V 8 bases short and J 2 bases short, with 16 bases between. This CDR3 comprises 14 residues. CDR3 nucleotides: TGTGCCAGCCTAAGGGGGGGGAGCACCTACGAGCAGTACTTC. Residues: CASLRGGSTYEQYF.

The chain's CDR3 is CASRLTGFHEQFF. The CDR3 region has the DNA TGTGCCAGCAGGTTGACAGGGTTCCATGAGCAGTTCTTC. The chain uses TRBV28 and TRBJ2-1; TRBD1 agrees at 7 bases. Germline V CDR1 and CDR2: MDHEN, SYDVKM. The CDR3 consists of 13 residues. J was trimmed by 8 bases and V by 6 bases; bases with no gene match: 7. Using reference TRBV28 and TRBJ2-1 for the parts outside the CDR3, the full variable domain is DVKVTQSSRYLVKRTGEKVFLECVQDMDHENMFWYRQDPGLGLRLIYFSYDVKMKEKGDIPEGYSVSREKKERFSLILESASTNQTSMYLCASRLTGFHEQFFGPGTRLTVL.

This chain joins TRBV28 and TRBJ2-3; 11 bases agree with TRBD2. CDR3 size: 15 residues. The V and J ends lost 4 bases and 5 bases, in that order; junction bases with no gene match: 5. Per the germline V gene, CDR1 is MDHEN and CDR2 is SYDVKM. CDR3 in amino acids: CASSSLAGGQDTQYF. The CDR3 DNA reads TGTGCCAGCAGTTCCTTAGCGGGGGGGCAAGATACGCAGTATTTT.

This CDR3 reads CASSIARPGALGNTIYF. The DNA for the CDR3 is TGTGCCAGTAGTATCGCCCGTCCAGGGGCGTTAGGAAACACCATATATTTT. This chain links TRBV19 with TRBJ1-3; possibly TRBD1 for D (6 bases). The CDR3 loop spans 17 amino acids. Trimming took off 3 bases at V and 4 bases at J, with 19 bases between the two ends. Germline CDR1 and CDR2: LNHDA and SQIVND (reference sequence).

The chain has TRBV10-3 and TRBJ1-3; no clear D. CDR1 and CDR2 from the germline V gene are ENHRY and SYGVKD. V dropped 0 bases and J dropped 2 bases, with 8 bases sitting between them. This CDR3 contains 15 residues. CDR3 in DNA: TGTGCCATCAGTGAGTCTCGGACGGCTGGAAACACCATATATTTT. This gives the protein CAISESRTAGNTIYF.

In this sample, this clone is large. The chain joins TRBV2 to TRBJ1-2; D remains unclear. Trimming took 5 bases from V and 4 from J, leaving 8 bases between them. Germline V CDR1 and CDR2: SNHLY, FYNNEI. The CDR3 spans 12 residues. CDR3 loop: CASSSVPYGYTF. In DNA, the CDR3 is TGTGCCAGCAGTTCGGTCCCCTATGGCTACACCTTC.

This chain joins TRBV9 and TRBJ1-4; 9 bases align to TRBD1. J was trimmed by 7 bases and V by 3 bases; bases with no gene match: 7. Per germline, CDR1 SGDLS and CDR2 YYNGEE. This CDR3 has 15 residues. CDR3 sequence: CASSAKQGAGEKLFF. CDR3 nucleotide sequence: TGTGCCAGCAGCGCAAAACAGGGGGCGGGTGAAAAACTGTTTTTT.

This rearrangement joins TRBV5-1 to TRBJ2-2; 8 bases line up with TRBD1. Per germline, CDR1 SGHRS and CDR2 YFSETQ. There are 14 residues in the CDR3. Unmatched junction bases numbered 1, after V lost 2 bases and J lost 4 bases. DNA for the CDR3: TGCGCCAGCAGCTTAACAGGGGGCACCGGGGAGCTGTTTTTT. This encodes CASSLTGGTGELFF. Full variable domain (remainder filled in from reference TRBV5-1 and TRBJ2-2): KAGVTQTPRYLIKTRGQQVTLSCSPISGHRSVSWYQQTPGQGLQFLFEYFSETQRNKGNFPGRFSGRQFSNSRSEMNVSTLELGDSALYLCASSLTGGTGELFFGEGSRLTVL.

The chain carries TRBV19 and TRBJ2-7; TRBD1 agrees at 9 bases. Germline CDR1 LNHDA, CDR2 SQIVND (reference sequence). After removal of 5 bases from V and 4 bases from J, the junction contained 6 bases not matched to a gene. This CDR3 has 14 residues. The CDR3 spells CASSVGTGNYEQYF. The CDR3 DNA is TGTGCCAGTAGTGTCGGGACAGGGAATTACGAGCAGTACTTC. Variable domain in full (rest from reference TRBV19 and TRBJ2-7): DGGITQSPKYLFRKEGQNVTLSCEQNLNHDAMYWYRQDPGQGLRLIYYSQIVNDFQKGDIAEGYSVSREKKESFPLTVTSAQKNPTAFYLCASSVGTGNYEQYFGPGTRLTVT.

The chain joins TRBV11-2 to TRBJ2-5; TRBD2 aligns across 8 bases. This CDR3 has 17 residues. Trimming at V came to 5 bases and at J to 5 bases, leaving 16 bases not matched to a gene. Germline assignment: CDR1 SGHAT and CDR2 FQNNGV. DNA for the CDR3: TGTGCCAGCAGCCCCCGGGGGGGCGGGGGGCTGGGGGAGACCCAGTACTTC. It specifies CASSPRGGGGLGETQYF.

The chain is built from TRBV6-6 and TRBJ1-1; D uncertain. This CDR3 contains 15 residues. Germline lookup yields CDR1 MNHNY and CDR2 SVGAGI (reference sequence). V shed 5 bases and J shed 1 base, with 14 bases lying between them. The CDR3 loop reads CASSQPRLTNTEAFF. Written as DNA, the CDR3 is TGTGCCAGCAGTCAACCAAGACTGACGAACACTGAAGCTTTCTTT.

The rearrangement links TRBV20-1 to TRBJ2-5; D remains ambiguous. The CDR3 length is 9 residues. CDR1 and CDR2 (germline): DFQATT, SNEGSKA (reference sequence). Here the CDR3 reads CTPSWTQYF. CDR3 nucleotide sequence: TGCACCCCTTCTTGGACCCAGTACTTC.

The J gene is TRBJ1-6, the V gene TRBV10-2, with TRBD1 identical over 7 bases. With 4 bases clipped from V and 4 bases from J, the junction kept 7 bases outside the gene matches. The CDR3 runs 16 residues. Germline V lookup: CDR1 WSHSY, CDR2 SAAADI. CDR3 amino acids: CASSVQGGYYNSPLHF. CDR3 DNA sequence: TGCGCCAGCAGTGTGCAAGGGGGCTATTATAATTCACCCCTCCACTTT.

The CDR3 sequence: CASSQVTSGSFNEQFF. CDR3 in DNA: TGCGCCAGCAGCCAGGTGACTAGCGGGAGTTTCAATGAGCAGTTCTTC. The rearrangement joins TRBV4-1 to TRBJ2-1, with 12 bases lining up with TRBD2. In germline, CDR1 is MGHRA, CDR2 YSYEKL. The junction had 6 bases not matched to a gene; V was cut back by 3 bases and J by 6 bases. The CDR3 loop spans 16 amino acids.

This clone was detected once. The chain uses TRBV6-5 and TRBJ1-6, with TRBD1 matching over 10 bases. The CDR3 has 14 residues. The V gene's germline CDR1 is MNHEY and CDR2 SVGAGI. The ends lost 10 bases at V and 7 bases at J; junction bases unmatched: 7. DNA of the CDR3: TGTGCCATCAGCTTGGACAGGGGGAATTCACCCCTCCACTTT. Protein sequence: CAISLDRGNSPLHF.

This clone was seen a few times. This chain uses TRBV4-1 with TRBJ1-2; weak D call: TRBD1 (5 bases). V lost 0 bases, J lost 1 base, and 9 bases lay in between. Germline V gives CDR1 MGHRA, CDR2 YSYEKL. This CDR3 comprises 15 residues. The CDR3 protein is CASSQDPTVNYGYTF. CDR3 sequence (DNA): TGCGCCAGCAGCCAAGATCCGACAGTTAACTATGGCTACACCTTC.